Sequencing of this T cell receptor (beta chain) was carried out in a study of T cell changes during pregnancy in multiple sclerosis. Germline CDR1 reads MGHDK; CDR2 reads SYGVNS. The CDR3 contains 16 residues. Clones were sequenced by immunoSEQ multiplex PCR, and TCRdb holds only the in-frame ones, with some missing. This table has about 73,000 clones, over 80% appearing once. This chain links TRBV25-1 with TRBJ2-5, with TRBD1 matching over 9 bases. The DNA end lines up better with TRBJ2-7; the J call may be wrong. The sequence derives from a female donor in good health, enrolled as a control in a pregnancy study. This sample comprised peripheral blood, obtained in the third trimester of pregnancy. The CDR3 here is CASSESDRGYHYEQYF. The CDR3 DNA sequence: TGTGCCAGCAGTGAATCCGACAGGGGGTATCACTACGAGCAGTACTTC.